This TCR beta chain is from a study of human T cells and chemical hapten exposure. In the study overall: Women made up most patients, who had alopecia areata, totalis or universalis.

The CDR3 is 15 residues long. Per the germline V gene, CDR1 is LGHNA and CDR2 is YSLEER. Trimming removed 7 bases from V and 3 bases from J; junction bases left unmatched: 9. In TCRdb, the RACE reads were re-called with MiXCR into one record per CDR3 protein. The sample lists 270,000 or so distinct CDR3 sequences; approximately 7.5% were seen once. There are a few counts of this clonotype. The time point denotes: pre-sensitization, week 0. Described treatment: therapeutic diphenylcyclopropenone sensitization with weekly scalp DPC. Blood collection happened ahead of applying each patch test. Donors, patients with alopecia ranging from 18 to 70 years old and judged suitable for DPC, provided samples.

The chain carries TRBV4-3 and TRBJ1-3, with 7 bases lining up with TRBD1. The source of this sequence is a man aged 18-30 years with alopecia areata. Some clones in this sample may be carry-over from other donors' samples. Here the sequenced sample was whole blood, taken in connection with sensitization to the hapten diphenylcyclopropenone (DPC). Written as DNA, the CDR3 is TGCGCCAGCACCCCCCGGACAGGCGGTGGAAACACCATATATTTT. Translated, it gives CASTPRTGGGNTIYF.